This T cell receptor (beta chain) was recorded in a study of T cells in Graves' hyperthyroidism and ophthalmopathy. Hyperthyroidism of Graves' type that showed no ophthalmopathy progression within 18 months was stable. Study-wide findings and caveats: Model predictions of ophthalmopathy came a median around 6.5 months before onset.

The CDR3 loop spans 13 amino acids. V was clipped by 5 bases and J by 6 bases; unmatched bases: 7. CDR1 LGHDT and CDR2 YNNKEL come from the germline V gene (reference sequence). This clonotype was picked up a small number of times. Its antigen is still unknown. RNA transcripts yielded amplified TCR beta CDR3 regions. The study used the HTBI primer set for a first-round RT-PCR of the TCR CDR3. One entry per CDR3 protein results from TCRdb running MiXCR on the multiplex PCR reads. The table has 700,000 or so distinct CDR3 sequences, about a sixth seen once. V usage is TRBV3-1 and J usage is TRBJ2-7, with 7 nucleotides matching TRBD1. This TCR was recovered from a young man with Graves' hyperthyroidism. The sequencing sample was made of blood. CDR3 nucleotide sequence: TGTGCCAGCAGCATTTACAGGGACAGCGAGCAGTACTTC. Translated, it gives CASSIYRDSEQYF.